This T cell receptor (beta chain) is from a study of blood T cell repertoires in COVID-19. The CDR3 is 14 residues long. CDR1 and CDR2 from the germline V gene are SGHKS and YYEKEE (reference sequence). The V end was cut by 1 base, the J end by 3 bases, with 11 bases between. Profiled with immunoSEQ multiplex PCR; TCRdb holds only in-frame clones, not every one. The sample consists of over 250,000 clones, more than 85% of them appearing once. V usage is TRBV5-5 and J usage is TRBJ2-7; D uncertain. The sample was peripheral blood. This TCR derives from a person aged 18 to 29 with COVID-19, enrolled during active disease. CDR3 DNA sequence: TGTGCCAGCAGCTTGTCGTGGCCTAGCTACGAGCAGTACTTC. Translating it yields CASSLSWPSYEQYF.